What follows are 19 T cell receptor beta chains derived from one specimen sequenced in a study of response to subunit inactivated influenza vaccine. In TCRdb, the RT-PCR reads were re-called with MiXCR into one record per CDR3 protein. The sample includes about 780,000 distinct CDR3 sequences, approximately 17% of them seen just once. Material: PBMCs from blood, obtained more than 4 days after vaccination. These receptors all come from a man over 45 who received an inactivated influenza vaccine.

This chain joins TRBV6-4 and TRBJ2-5; 13 nucleotides align to TRBD2. Germline V gene data show CDR1 as MRHNA and CDR2 as SNTAGT. The CDR3 is made up of 15 amino acids. The V and J ends lost 6 bases and 1 base, in that order; junction bases with no gene match: 2. The CDR3 DNA reads TGTGCCAGCAGAGGACTAGCGGGGGTCCAAGAGACCCAGTACTTC. It codes for CASRGLAGVQETQYF.

In this sample, this clonotype turned up many times. This sequence joins TRBV15 and TRBJ1-1; no reliable D call. There are 13 residues in the CDR3. The ends were cut back, 5 bases at V and 0 bases at J, with 7 bases in the middle. From germline, CDR1 is LNHNV and CDR2 YYDKDF (reference sequence). Here the CDR3 reads CATSRGVNTEAFF. As DNA, the CDR3 is TGTGCCACCAGCCGGGGAGTGAACACTGAAGCTTTCTTT.

This chain uses TRBV7-2 with TRBJ1-2; D perhaps matches TRBD1 (5 bases). V dropped 5 bases and J dropped 7 bases, with 17 bases sitting between them. The CDR3 has 14 residues. The germline CDR1 and CDR2 sequences are SGHTA and FQGNSA. The CDR3: CASSPSGGLFGYTF. The CDR3 DNA follows: TGTGCCAGCAGCCCCTCGGGGGGTCTTTTTGGCTACACCTTC.

V and J are TRBV20-1 and TRBJ2-7, with D uncertain. This CDR3 has 13 amino acids. V was clipped by 3 bases and J by 4 bases, with 13 bases between them. The germline CDR1 and CDR2 sequences are DFQATT and SNEGSKA (reference sequence). The CDR3 sequence: CSASGGVGYEQYF. The CDR3 DNA reads as TGCAGTGCTAGCGGCGGTGTTGGGTACGAGCAGTACTTC.

The J gene is TRBJ2-7, the V gene TRBV5-4; 8 bases are a match to TRBD2. The CDR3 runs 16 residues. CDR1 and CDR2 from the germline V gene are SGHNT and YYREEE (reference sequence). V lost 5 bases and J lost 5; bases outside the gene matches: 15. CDR3 DNA sequence: TGTGCCAGCAGGCTGGAACTAGCGGAGGATACCCACGAGCAGTACTTC. Residues: CASRLELAEDTHEQYF. The full variable domain, with the rest looked up from reference TRBV5-4 and TRBJ2-7, is ETGVTQSPTHLIKTRGQQVTLRCSSQSGHNTVSWYQQALGQGPQFIFQYYREEENGRGNFPPRFSGLQFPNYSSELNVNALELDDSALYLCASRLELAEDTHEQYFGPGTRLTVT.

This clonotype has more than one count but fewer than ten. The chain is built from TRBV6-1 and TRBJ1-2, with 9 bases lining up with TRBD1. Looked up from germline, CDR1 is MNHNS and CDR2 is SASEGT. V shed 0 bases and J 5 bases; nucleotides not matched to a gene: 1. This CDR3 has 14 amino acids. The CDR3 DNA reads TGTGCCAGCAGTGAAGCGACAGGGGGGTATGGCTACACCTTC. It codes for CASSEATGGYGYTF.

This clonotype appeared many times. The chain combines TRBV20-1 with TRBJ2-3, with D possibly matching TRBD2 (6 bases). The CDR3 extends over 14 amino acids. Trimming shortened V by 3 bases and J by 7 bases, and 17 bases separated the two germline ends. Germline V lookup: CDR1 DFQATT, CDR2 SNEGSKA (reference sequence). The CDR3 DNA reads as TGCAGTGCTAGCGGGACTTACCCCGTGAATACGCAGTATTTT. Translation gives CSASGTYPVNTQYF.

V usage is TRBV28 and J usage is TRBJ2-5; D not resolved. V was trimmed by 4 bases and J by 4 bases, leaving 10 bases between them. The length of the CDR3 is 13 residues. CDR1 is MDHEN and CDR2 is SYDVKM in the germline V gene. CDR3 DNA: TGTGCCAGCAGTTCACTTCAAGTAGAGACCCAGTACTTC. Its translation: CASSSLQVETQYF.

The rearrangement joins TRBV5-1 to TRBJ2-1, with TRBD1 matching 9 bases. V trimming: 0 bases; J trimming: 5 bases; junction bases outside the gene matches: 3. Germline CDR1 SGHRS, CDR2 YFSETQ. The CDR3 has 15 residues. The CDR3 DNA reads TGCGCCAGCAGCTTGGGGACAGGGGCGCACAATGAGCAGTTCTTC. Translating it yields CASSLGTGAHNEQFF.

The chain is built from TRBV7-9 and TRBJ2-1; D unclear. Deletions cut 4 bases from V and 4 bases from J, with 8 bases between. Germline CDR1 SEHNR, CDR2 FQNEAQ (reference sequence). The CDR3 sequence is 13 residues long. CDR3 residues: CASSSTLYNEQFF. CDR3 nucleotide sequence: TGTGCCAGCAGCTCGACTCTTTACAATGAGCAGTTCTTC.

The chain combines TRBV6-5 with TRBJ1-2, with unresolved D. The CDR3 consists of 16 residues. Germline V gene data show CDR1 as MNHEY and CDR2 as SVGAGI. The ends were cut back, 0 bases at V and 3 bases at J, with 14 bases in the middle. The CDR3 protein is CASSYSKSGVDYGYTF. CDR3 DNA: TGTGCCAGCAGTTACTCGAAGTCAGGTGTGGACTATGGCTACACCTTC.

V and J are TRBV12-3 or TRBV12-4 and TRBJ1-3; D may be TRBD1 (6 bases). V lost 7 bases and J 4 bases, leaving 14 bases between the germline ends. This CDR3 contains 14 residues. This CDR3 is CASTLGGGGNTIYF. The CDR3 DNA sequence: TGTGCCAGCACCCTGGGAGGGGGAGGAAACACCATATATTTT.

This clonotype was detected only a few times. J is TRBJ2-7 and V is TRBV3-1; TRBD1 matches at 7 bases. CDR1 and CDR2 (germline): LGHDT, YNNKEL (reference sequence). The CDR3 spans 16 residues. With V trimmed by 4 bases and J by 3 bases, 12 bases remained unmatched. The chain's CDR3 is CASSLKTGAENYEQYF. CDR3 sequence (DNA): TGTGCCAGCAGCCTCAAAACAGGGGCCGAAAACTACGAGCAGTACTTC.

This clonotype was seen only a few times. J is TRBJ2-2 and V is TRBV29-1; possibly TRBD1 or TRBD2 for D (5 bases each). The CDR3 consists of 14 residues. Germline V CDR1 and CDR2: SQVTM, ANQGSEA. Trimming removed 8 bases from V and 4 bases from J, with 17 bases in between. CDR3 nucleotides: TGCAGCTTTGCCGGGACCTCCGGCACCGGGGAGCTGTTTTTT. As protein: CSFAGTSGTGELFF.

V usage is TRBV5-6 and J usage is TRBJ2-7; D unclear. The CDR3 runs to 16 residues. Deletions cut 3 bases from V and 0 bases from J, with 16 bases between. Per the germline V gene, CDR1 is SGHDT and CDR2 is YYEEEE. DNA of the CDR3: TGTGCCAGCAGCTCAACACGCTTACAGAGCTCCTACGAGCAGTACTTC. Translated, it gives CASSSTRLQSSYEQYF.

V is TRBV5-6 and J is TRBJ1-5; 10 bases are shared with TRBD1. Germline CDR1 is SGHDT and CDR2 is YYEEEE. V lost 0 bases, J lost 3 bases, and 6 bases stayed unmatched. This CDR3 has 17 amino acids. Here the CDR3 reads CASSLGGGQGYNQPQHF. DNA for the CDR3: TGTGCCAGCAGCTTGGGGGGGGGACAGGGGTACAATCAGCCCCAGCATTTT.

The chain recombines TRBV5-6 with TRBJ2-1, with 7 bases lining up with TRBD2. CDR1 is SGHDT and CDR2 is YYEEEE in the germline V gene. The CDR3 length is 15 residues. J lost 7 bases, V lost 2 bases, and 9 bases had no gene match. CDR3 sequence reads: CASSFGAILANEQFF. Written as DNA, the CDR3 is TGTGCCAGCAGCTTTGGAGCCATACTAGCGAATGAGCAGTTCTTC.

At least ten counts were recorded for this clonotype. This rearrangement joins TRBV20-1 to TRBJ1-5, with TRBD1 matching 9 bases. Germline CDR1 and CDR2: DFQATT and SNEGSKA (reference sequence). The CDR3 extends over 15 amino acids. V lost 1 base to trimming and J lost 4 bases; unmatched junction nucleotides: 5. The CDR3 sequence is CSARVTGGKNQPQHF. DNA of the CDR3: TGCAGTGCTAGAGTCACAGGGGGCAAAAATCAGCCCCAGCATTTT.

This clonotype occurred a few times. The chain is built from TRBV12-3 or TRBV12-4 and TRBJ2-3; no firm D call. The V end lost 5 bases, the J end lost 2 bases, and 14 bases lay between the germline ends. The CDR3 totals 15 residues. CDR3 residues: CASSLGLPLTDTQYF. The CDR3 DNA sequence: TGTGCCAGCAGTCTGGGCCTACCCCTCACAGATACGCAGTATTTT.